These T cell receptor beta chains were read from a single sample in a study of ipilimumab plus nivolumab after autologous stem cell transplantation. Sequencing was performed with immunoSEQ multiplex PCR; in TCRdb, only in-frame clones are kept and a portion is missing. The sample has 10,000 to 15,000 clones, roughly 72% seen once. The sequencing here drew on PBMCs, taken in a trial of ipilimumab plus nivolumab as post-transplant consolidation. These receptors were collected from a male donor with diffuse large B-cell lymphoma. Each CDR3 is given with its conserved first and last residue. Fields, in order: V gene, clone size, D gene, J gene, CDR3 protein, CDR3 DNA. The D gene is left open where the match is weak. Where a row states a size, it is once, few, many or the class of an expanded clone; other rows omit it.

TRBV19,NA,NA,TRBJ2-7,CASSLQRRGEQYF,TGTGCCAGTTCGCTCCAGCGGCGGGGCGAGCAGTACTTC
TRBV5-6,few,NA,TRBJ1-1,CASSSTGGDGAEAFF,TGTGCCAGCAGCTCGACCGGGGGGGATGGCGCTGAAGCTTTCTTT
TRBV5-1,NA,NA,TRBJ2-3,CASSLAEQNTDTQYF,TGCGCCAGCAGCTTGGCTGAGCAAAACACAGATACGCAGTATTTT
TRBV7-9,NA,NA,TRBJ2-7,CASSPLGAGKYEQYF,TGTGCCAGCAGCCCCCTTGGGGCGGGAAAGTACGAGCAGTACTTC
TRBV29-1,NA,TRBD2,TRBJ2-1,CSGTSGRYNEQFF,TGCAGCGGGACTAGCGGGAGGTACAATGAGCAGTTCTTC
TRBV6-1,NA,NA,TRBJ2-3,CASSMRFTDTQYF,TGTGCCAGCAGCATGAGGTTTACAGATACGCAGTATTTT
TRBV5-1,NA,TRBD1,TRBJ2-7,CASSLGTGGLYEQYF,TGCGCCAGCAGCTTGGGGACAGGGGGCTTATACGAGCAGTACTTC
TRBV7-9,NA,TRBD2,TRBJ2-3,CASSYGGGERDTQYF,TGTGCCAGCAGCTATGGCGGGGGGGAGAGAGATACGCAGTATTTT
TRBV27,few,NA,TRBJ2-1,CASSLPGGPTNNEQFF,TGTGCCAGCAGTCTCCCTGGCGGACCAACAAACAATGAGCAGTTCTTC
TRBV25-1,NA,NA,TRBJ1-4,CASSNLGGEKLFF,TGTGCCAGCAGTAACCTAGGGGGTGAAAAACTGTTTTTT
TRBV9,NA,NA,TRBJ2-2,CASSHGAIGTGELFF,TGTGCCAGCAGTCATGGGGCCATCGGGACCGGGGAGCTGTTTTTT
TRBV7-2,NA,NA,TRBJ2-7,CASSLTGTVSYEQYF,TGTGCCAGCAGCTTGACCGGGACGGTCTCCTACGAGCAGTACTTC
TRBV30,NA,TRBD1,TRBJ2-7,CAWSRQGIYEQYF,TGTGCCTGGAGTAGACAGGGGATCTACGAGCAGTACTTC
TRBV5-1,NA,NA,TRBJ2-1,CASSFQGPDEQFF,TGCGCCAGCAGCTTCCAGGGCCCCGATGAGCAGTTCTTC
TRBV25-1,large,TRBD1,TRBJ1-1,CASSESGTGDTEAFF,TGTGCCAGCAGTGAATCAGGGACAGGGGACACTGAAGCTTTCTTT
TRBV5-6,few,TRBD1,TRBJ1-2,CASSPTGGNYGYTF,TGTGCCAGCAGCCCTACAGGGGGCAACTATGGCTACACCTTC
TRBV7-8,NA,NA,TRBJ1-2,CASSLAAVGERGYTF,TGTGCCAGCAGCTTAGCGGCGGTGGGGGAGAGGGGCTACACCTTC